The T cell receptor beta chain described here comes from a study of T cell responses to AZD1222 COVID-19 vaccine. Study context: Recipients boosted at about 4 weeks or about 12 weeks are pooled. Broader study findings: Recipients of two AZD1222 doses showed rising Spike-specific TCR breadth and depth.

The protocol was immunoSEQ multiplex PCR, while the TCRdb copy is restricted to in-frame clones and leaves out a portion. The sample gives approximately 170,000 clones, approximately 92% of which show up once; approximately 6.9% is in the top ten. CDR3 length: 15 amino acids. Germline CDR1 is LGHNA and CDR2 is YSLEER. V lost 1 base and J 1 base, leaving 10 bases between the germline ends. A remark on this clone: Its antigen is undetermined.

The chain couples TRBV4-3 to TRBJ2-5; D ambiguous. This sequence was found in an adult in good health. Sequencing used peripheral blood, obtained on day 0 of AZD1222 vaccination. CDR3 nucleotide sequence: TGCGCCAGCAGCCAAGTAATACGCGCCCAAGAGACCCAGTACTTC. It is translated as CASSQVIRAQETQYF.